The rows below give T cell receptor beta chains drawn from one sample of a study of T cell repertoires in cytomegalovirus infection. TCRdb redid the calling of the reads with MiXCR, one entry per CDR3 protein. The repertoire holds 310,000 or so distinct CDR3 sequences, with 25% as singletons. These receptors have no known antigen. The specimen comprised cultured PBMCs, sampled from culture after CMV antigen stimulation. Receptors originate from a human donor in good health (CMV status not recorded). Some clones in this sample may be carry-over from other donors' samples. Each CDR3 is given with its conserved first and last residue. Each record gives: clone size, J gene, V gene, D gene, CDR3 DNA, CDR3 protein. D genes are given only for firm matches. A clone size is listed for some rows: how often the clone was seen (once, few, many), or a class if it is expanded.

- TRBJ2-5 TRBV6-5 - TGTGCCAGCAGTTACTCTGGTGTCACCCAAGAGACCCAGTACTTC CASSYSGVTQETQYF
few TRBJ1-3 TRBV7-9 - TGTGCCAGCAGCTTAGGTGGGGGCTCTGGAAACACCATATATTTT CASSLGGGSGNTIYF
- TRBJ2-2 TRBV12-3/TRBV12-4 TRBD1 TGTGCCAGCAGTTGGGGACAGACCGACGGCGGGGAGCTGTTTTTT CASSWGQTDGGELFF
- TRBJ1-2 TRBV5-6 - TGTGCCAGCAGCCCCCAGGGACTTTCAAACTATGGCTACACCTTC CASSPQGLSNYGYTF
few TRBJ2-1 TRBV4-2 TRBD1 TGTGCCAGCAGCCAATTGGGAAACAGGGGGCTCGATGAGCAGTTCTTC CASSQLGNRGLDEQFF
- TRBJ2-2 TRBV25-1 - TGTGCCAGCAGTGAATTGGGCAGGGACACCGGGGAGCTGTTTTTT CASSELGRDTGELFF
- TRBJ2-3 TRBV27 TRBD2 TGTGCCAGCAGTTCGTGGACTAGCGGGAGGACAGATACGCAGTATTTT CASSSWTSGRTDTQYF
- TRBJ2-1 TRBV6-6 - TGTGCCAGCAGTTACTTGACGTCGGGTAATGAGCAGTTCTTC CASSYLTSGNEQFF
- TRBJ1-3 TRBV5-1 TRBD1 TGCGCCAGCAGCCCAGGGGGCGTCGGCACTGGAAACACCATATATTTT CASSPGGVGTGNTIYF
- TRBJ2-2 TRBV19 TRBD1 TGTGCCAGTAGTCTCTCACCACAGGGGATAAACACCGGGGAGCTGTTTTTT CASSLSPQGINTGELFF
many TRBJ2-7 TRBV10-3 - TGTGCCATCAGTGAGTCGTCAGACTCCTACGAGCAGTACTTC CAISESSDSYEQYF
- TRBJ1-4 TRBV5-8 TRBD1 TGTGCCAGCAGGCAGACAGGGAGACGGGAAAAACTGTTTTTT CASRQTGRREKLFF
- TRBJ2-7 TRBV28 - TGTGCCAGCAGCCCGGGCGGTAGGGGCGAGCAGTACTTC CASSPGGRGEQYF
- TRBJ1-2 TRBV7-2 - TGTGCCAGCAGCCAGGGCCAGGGTAATGGCTACACCTTC CASSQGQGNGYTF
few TRBJ2-3 TRBV27 - TGTGCCAGCAGTTCCCCTTTGAACACAGATACGCAGTATTTT CASSSPLNTDTQYF
- TRBJ1-1 TRBV5-4 TRBD1 TGTGCCAGCAGCAGGACTACAGGGGGACCGAACACTGAAGCTTTCTTT CASSRTTGGPNTEAFF
- TRBJ1-2 TRBV29-1 - TGCAGCGTTGAAGGAACGGGGATCTATGGCTACACCTTC CSVEGTGIYGYTF
- TRBJ2-3 TRBV29-1 TRBD2 TGCAGCGTGCTAGCGGGAGGATCAGGTGATACGCAGTATTTT CSVLAGGSGDTQYF
few TRBJ2-5 TRBV20-1 TRBD2 TGCAGTGCTAGTGGCCTAGCGGGAGAACAAGAGACCCAGTACTTC CSASGLAGEQETQYF
- TRBJ2-3 TRBV5-1 - TGCGCCAGCAGCCGAAGGTATAGCGATACGCAGTATTTT CASSRRYSDTQYF
- TRBJ2-5 TRBV6-6 - TGTGCCAGCAGCCCCCCAGCGGTTCAAGAGACCCAGTACTTC CASSPPAVQETQYF
few TRBJ2-7 TRBV12-3/TRBV12-4 - TGTGCCAGCAGTTTGGGGGACGGGGCCTACGAGCAGTACTTC CASSLGDGAYEQYF